These 3 T cell receptor beta chains originate from one sample sequenced in a study of graft-versus-host responses after intestinal transplantation. The table came from immunoSEQ multiplex PCR; TCRdb's copy has only in-frame clones and leaves some out. The sample yields over 65,000 clones, around 92% seen once. The sequencing here drew on PBMCs, taken 98 days after intestinal transplantation. These receptors were collected from a human patient who received an intestinal transplant, so some T cells may come from the graft donor.

This clone was observed a few times. The chain employs TRBV10-3 and TRBJ1-6; D is perhaps TRBD1 (6 bases). The CDR3 runs 13 residues. Germline-derived CDR1 and CDR2 are ENHRY and SYGVKD. V was clipped by 2 bases and J by 7 bases, with 6 bases between them. CDR3 loop: CAISETGNSPLHF. CDR3 sequence (DNA): TGTGCCATCAGTGAGACAGGGAATTCACCCCTCCACTTT.

The V gene is TRBV11-2, the J gene TRBJ2-4, with D perhaps matching TRBD2 (6 bases). CDR1 and CDR2 (germline): SGHAT, FQNNGV. Trimming pared 2 bases from V and 0 bases from J, leaving 20 bases between. The CDR3 has 19 amino acids. In DNA, the CDR3 is TGTGCCAGCAGCTTAAAGGAGGGTTTCCGAGTACTAGCCAAAAACATTCAGTACTTC. As protein: CASSLKEGFRVLAKNIQYF.

This chain connects TRBV2 to TRBJ1-4; TRBD1 might be the D (6 bases). CDR1 and CDR2 from the germline V gene are SNHLY and FYNNEI. V lost 3 bases, J lost 3 bases, and 14 bases lay in between. This CDR3 comprises 16 residues. Here the CDR3 reads CASSEGASIANEKLFF. Here the CDR3 DNA reads TGTGCCAGCAGTGAGGGGGCCAGCATAGCTAATGAAAAACTGTTTTTT.